This T cell receptor (beta chain) appears in the sequencing data of a study of Graves' ophthalmopathy and Graves' hyperthyroidism. Amplification targeted the TCR beta CDR3 regions, with RNA transcripts as the source material. An opening RT-PCR round employed HTBI primers and preceded a second-round multiplex PCR. Via MiXCR, TCRdb re-called the multiplex PCR reads, giving one row per CDR3 protein. The data show under 800,000 distinct CDR3 sequences, approximately 22% seen once. Germline assignment: CDR1 LNHDA and CDR2 SQIVND (reference sequence). Trimming pared 7 bases from V and 1 base from J, leaving 14 bases between. The CDR3 has 15 amino acids. This clonotype was recorded many times. Sampling more than 9 ml of fresh peripheral blood provided the PBMCs.

The chain links TRBV19 to TRBJ1-5; D gene uncertain. The TCR comes from a woman aged 18-29 years with stable Graves' hyperthyroidism. Some clones in this sample may be carry-over from other donors' samples. The sequenced sample was peripheral blood. The CDR3 DNA sequence: TGTGCCAGTACCCTACGGGGTTGGAGCAATCAGCCCCAGCATTTT. Translation gives CASTLRGWSNQPQHF.